This is a list of T cell receptor beta chains from one sample in a study of PD-L1 blockade in urothelial cancer. The repertoire was sequenced with immunoSEQ multiplex PCR; TCRdb's copy has only in-frame clones and lacks some. Among around 120,000 clones listed, roughly 91% were seen once. The specimen was PBMCs, collected around atezolizumab (anti-PD-L1) treatment. The receptors derive from a man in his 60s with urothelial cancer. Each CDR3 is given with its conserved first and last residue. The order of the fields is V gene, J gene, clone size, D gene, CDR3 DNA, CDR3 protein. A D gene is named only where the DNA matches it firmly. Size is omitted from some rows. Given values are once, few, many or a class for expanded clones.

v_call: TRBV23-1; j_call: TRBJ2-3; clone_size: NA; d_call: TRBD1; cdr3_nt: TGCGCCAGCCCACATCCTAGACAGGGGGCGAAAGATACGCAGTATTTT; cdr3_aa: CASPHPRQGAKDTQYF
v_call: TRBV5-4; j_call: TRBJ1-1; clone_size: few; d_call: NA; cdr3_nt: TGTGCCAGCAGCTTGAGCGTCCTGAACACTGAAGCTTTCTTT; cdr3_aa: CASSLSVLNTEAFF
v_call: TRBV6-5; j_call: TRBJ2-5; clone_size: NA; d_call: NA; cdr3_nt: TGTGCCATTCGTGGAGGAGGGCAAGAGACCCAGTACTTC; cdr3_aa: CAIRGGGQETQYF
v_call: TRBV6-6; j_call: TRBJ1-2; clone_size: few; d_call: TRBD1; cdr3_nt: TGTGCCAGCAGCGAGGGGGACAGGGGGTCCTATGGCTACACCTTC; cdr3_aa: CASSEGDRGSYGYTF
v_call: TRBV19; j_call: TRBJ2-5; clone_size: NA; d_call: TRBD1; cdr3_nt: TGTGCCAGTAGTACATTGACAGGGGAAGAGACCCAGTACTTC; cdr3_aa: CASSTLTGEETQYF
v_call: TRBV28; j_call: TRBJ1-1; clone_size: once; d_call: TRBD1; cdr3_nt: TGTGCCAGCAGTTTCGGACAGGGGACGGGTGAAGCTTTCTTT; cdr3_aa: CASSFGQGTGEAFF
v_call: TRBV28; j_call: TRBJ1-2; clone_size: NA; d_call: TRBD1; cdr3_nt: TGTGCCAGCAGTGACTACAGGGGGATCAACTATGGCTACACCTTC; cdr3_aa: CASSDYRGINYGYTF
v_call: TRBV4-2; j_call: TRBJ1-4; clone_size: NA; d_call: NA; cdr3_nt: TGTGCCAGCAGCCAAGAACCCCCCACTGCTAATGAAAAACTGTTTTTT; cdr3_aa: CASSQEPPTANEKLFF
v_call: TRBV4-3; j_call: TRBJ2-7; clone_size: NA; d_call: NA; cdr3_nt: TGCGCCAGCAGCCTACAGGGTTCCTACGAGCAGTACTTC; cdr3_aa: CASSLQGSYEQYF
v_call: TRBV4-1; j_call: TRBJ2-1; clone_size: NA; d_call: NA; cdr3_nt: TGCGCCAGCAGCCAAGGACGACATATAGACAATGAGCAGTTCTTC; cdr3_aa: CASSQGRHIDNEQFF
v_call: TRBV10-3; j_call: TRBJ2-5; clone_size: NA; d_call: NA; cdr3_nt: TGTGCCATCAGGGATAGCGGAGGACCCCAGGAGACCCAGTACTTC; cdr3_aa: CAIRDSGGPQETQYF
v_call: TRBV2; j_call: TRBJ2-3; clone_size: NA; d_call: TRBD1; cdr3_nt: TGTGCCAGCAGTGAGGGACAGGGGCCTTCGGTCACAGATACGCAGTATTTT; cdr3_aa: CASSEGQGPSVTDTQYF
v_call: TRBV7-2; j_call: TRBJ2-7; clone_size: NA; d_call: TRBD2; cdr3_nt: TGTGCCAGCAGCTTAGTTAGCGGGGGGATCTACGAGCAGTACTTC; cdr3_aa: CASSLVSGGIYEQYF
v_call: TRBV29-1; j_call: TRBJ1-3; clone_size: once; d_call: NA; cdr3_nt: TGCAGCGGACACACTACAGGGTCTGGAAACACCATATATTTT; cdr3_aa: CSGHTTGSGNTIYF
v_call: TRBV6-1; j_call: TRBJ2-3; clone_size: NA; d_call: NA; cdr3_nt: TGTGCCAGCAGTGAAGTTGGACAGACTACGCAGTATTTT; cdr3_aa: CASSEVGQTTQYF
v_call: TRBV7-2; j_call: TRBJ1-1; clone_size: few; d_call: TRBD1; cdr3_nt: TGTGCCAGCAGCCGGGACAGGGATGAGAGTGAAGCTTTCTTT; cdr3_aa: CASSRDRDESEAFF
v_call: TRBV7-2; j_call: TRBJ1-5; clone_size: few; d_call: NA; cdr3_nt: TGTGCCAGCAGCTCACAGGGAAATCAGCCCCAGCATTTT; cdr3_aa: CASSSQGNQPQHF